A selection of T cell receptor beta chains follows, all from one sample in a study of blood T cell repertoires in COVID-19. TCRdb's copy holds only in-frame clones and misses some; the assay was immunoSEQ multiplex PCR. The sample lists under 250,000 clones; around 86% were seen once. Sequenced material: PBMCs or T cells enriched from blood (not recorded which). The receptors come from a man in his forties who had recovered from COVID-19. CDR3s include the opening cysteine and the closing phenylalanine or tryptophan. The order of the fields is V gene, J gene, D gene, clone size, CDR3 DNA, CDR3 protein. A D gene is named only where the DNA matches it firmly. Rows may omit the clone size; those that give it use once, few, many or a size class.

TRBV9	TRBJ2-1	NA	NA	TGTGCCAGCAGCCCCCAGGGACACCCTTACAATGAGCAGTTCTTC	CASSPQGHPYNEQFF
TRBV4-2	TRBJ1-2	NA	NA	TGTGCCAGCAGCCAAGTTCAGGGCTCATCCTATGGCTACACCTTC	CASSQVQGSSYGYTF
TRBV19	TRBJ1-1	NA	NA	TGTGCCAGTAGTCCCCTGGGACTGCCGAACACTGAAGCTTTCTTT	CASSPLGLPNTEAFF
TRBV9	TRBJ2-2	NA	once	TGTGCCAGCAGCGTAGTCGGGGGGCACGGGGAGCTGTTTTTT	CASSVVGGHGELFF
TRBV18	TRBJ1-2	NA	NA	TGTGCCAGCTCACCAAACAGGGACTATGGCTACACCTTC	CASSPNRDYGYTF
TRBV10-1	TRBJ2-7	NA	NA	TGCGCCAGCAGTGATTTTAAGCCCCCTGCGTGGGAGCAGTACTTC	CASSDFKPPAWEQYF
TRBV25-1	TRBJ1-3	TRBD1	few	TGTGCCAGCAGTCCAGGGACAGGTTTTACCTCTGGAAACACCATATATTTT	CASSPGTGFTSGNTIYF
TRBV6-2/TRBV6-3	TRBJ2-1	TRBD2	NA	TGTGCCAGCAGTTACACGGGGGTAAGCGGGGGCGCCTACAATGAGCAGTTCTTC	CASSYTGVSGGAYNEQFF
TRBV12-2	TRBJ1-2	NA	NA	TGTGCAAGTCGCTTTCCCCGCAGGGATGTATGGTCTTACTATGGCTACACCTTC	CASRFPRRDVWSYYGYTF
TRBV12-3/TRBV12-4	TRBJ1-2	NA	NA	TGTGCCAGCAGCGACATACAGGGCAATGGCTACACCTTC	CASSDIQGNGYTF
TRBV7-7	TRBJ2-3	NA	NA	TGTGCTAGCAAGGCCCTTGGGCAGTACACAGATACGCAGTATTTT	CASKALGQYTDTQYF
TRBV30	TRBJ2-5	NA	NA	TGTGCCTGGAGACCAGGGGAGAGGGAGACCCAGTACTTC	CAWRPGERETQYF
TRBV9	TRBJ1-3	NA	NA	TGTGCCAGCAGCGGCCATACAGGGCAAGGAAACACCATATATTTT	CASSGHTGQGNTIYF
TRBV6-5	TRBJ2-7	TRBD2	NA	TGTGCCAGCACTAGCGGGCCCTACGAGCAGTACTTC	CASTSGPYEQYF
TRBV5-1	TRBJ1-2	NA	NA	TGCGCCAGCAGCTTGGAATTCCGGAGCTATGGCTACACCTTC	CASSLEFRSYGYTF
TRBV5-1	TRBJ2-5	NA	NA	TGCGCCAGCAGCCCATACGAGAGGAGCGGAGAGACCCAGTACTTC	CASSPYERSGETQYF
TRBV15	TRBJ1-2	TRBD1	NA	TGTGCCACCAGCAGAGCCTGGGACAGGGGAGACGGCTACACCTTC	CATSRAWDRGDGYTF
TRBV7-2	TRBJ1-5	NA	NA	TGTGCCAGCAGCTTAGTGACAGTTAGCAATCAGCCCCAGCATTTT	CASSLVTVSNQPQHF